The 22 T cell receptor beta chains below were found in one sample sequenced in a study of shared clonotypes between healthy human individuals. Naive CD8 cells lacked CD45RO, underwent positive selection for CCR7 and left out terminally differentiated effector memory CD45RA+ cells. The method was immunoSEQ multiplex PCR; TCRdb's version includes in-frame clones alone and lacks a portion of them. Among under 1 million clones, roughly 96% were seen once, and the ten largest hold under 0.25%. Sequenced material: naive CD8+ T cells sorted from blood. The source is a man aged 25-45 years in good health.

The CDR3 bases are TGTGCCAGCAGCCCCGGGGTAGCGGGAGTCACCGGGGAGCTGTTTTTT. This translates into CASSPGVAGVTGELFF. This chain joins TRBV11-2 and TRBJ2-2, with 9 bases lining up with TRBD2. The CDR3 runs 16 residues. After removal of 5 bases from V and 4 bases from J, the junction contained 8 bases not matched to a gene. From germline, CDR1 is SGHAT and CDR2 FQNNGV.

The chain joins TRBV7-9 to TRBJ2-1; D is tentatively TRBD1 or TRBD2 (6 bases each). Trimming shortened V by 11 bases and J by 3 bases, and 20 bases separated the two germline ends. Germline V gene lookup returns CDR1 SEHNR and CDR2 FQNEAQ (reference sequence). The CDR3 is made up of 15 amino acids. CDR3 coding DNA: TGTGCCGATTCCTCGGGGGCGCGGGGCTACAATGAGCAGTTCTTC. Its protein is CADSSGARGYNEQFF.

This chain joins TRBV27 and TRBJ2-2; either TRBD1 or TRBD2 may fit D (5 bases each). Trimming left V 7 bases short and J 4 bases short, with 19 bases between. This CDR3 is built from 16 residues. Germline V gene lookup returns CDR1 MNHEY and CDR2 SMNVEV (reference sequence). The CDR3 nucleotides read TGTGCCAGCAACTCAGGGTGGCTAGCCCCCACCGGGGAGCTGTTTTTT. Its translation: CASNSGWLAPTGELFF.

This chain links TRBV14 with TRBJ2-5; 14 nucleotides agree with TRBD2. This CDR3 has 18 residues. CDR1 and CDR2 (germline): SGHDN, FVKESK. V lost 5 bases, J lost 5 bases, and 13 bases stayed unmatched. CDR3 nucleotides: TGTGCCAGCAGCAGAGGACTAGCGGGAGGTTTAATGAGCGAGACCCAGTACTTC. Protein: CASSRGLAGGLMSETQYF.

The CDR3 reads CASWAGSNGQYGYTF. The CDR3 DNA sequence: TGTGCCAGCTGGGCAGGGAGTAACGGGCAGTATGGCTACACCTTC. This sequence joins TRBV6-5 and TRBJ1-2; TRBD1 is a possible D gene (5 bases). The CDR3 runs 15 residues. The germline V and J ends were trimmed by 8 bases and 5 bases, with 21 bases remaining between them. The germline V gene encodes CDR1 MNHEY and CDR2 SVGAGI.

The rearrangement joins TRBV28 to TRBJ2-5; possible D gene TRBD1, 5 bases. This CDR3 has 13 amino acids. Per germline, CDR1 MDHEN and CDR2 SYDVKM. V lost 3 bases, J lost 7 bases, and 12 bases lay in between. CDR3 DNA: TGTGCCAGCAGTTTGCCCAGGGAAGGGACCCAGTACTTC. It yields the protein CASSLPREGTQYF.

V and J are TRBV11-2 and TRBJ2-7; no reliable D call. Trimming left V 5 bases short and J 0 bases short, with 8 bases between. Looked up from germline, CDR1 is SGHAT and CDR2 is FQNNGV. This CDR3 has 13 amino acids. CDR3 sequence reads: CASSEELSYEQYF. CDR3 DNA sequence: TGTGCCAGCAGCGAAGAGCTCTCCTACGAGCAGTACTTC.

The chain couples TRBV6-4 to TRBJ2-7, with D tentatively TRBD1 (6 bases). Trimming stripped 0 bases from V and 2 bases from J, with 11 bases between. In germline, CDR1 is MRHNA, CDR2 SNTAGT. The CDR3 extends over 15 amino acids. CDR3: CASSDSQGKTYEQYF. CDR3 DNA: TGTGCCAGCAGTGACTCGCAGGGGAAGACCTACGAGCAGTACTTC.

This chain uses TRBV10-3 with TRBJ2-3; 10 bases are a match to TRBD1. Germline V CDR1 and CDR2: ENHRY, SYGVKD. The V gene end was trimmed by 7 bases and the J gene end by 4 bases; junction bases not matched to a gene: 11. CDR3 size: 16 residues. The CDR3 nucleotides are TGTGCCATCACCGGACAGGGGGGAGGGCCCGCAGATACGCAGTATTTT. This codes for CAITGQGGGPADTQYF.

The chain uses TRBV9 and TRBJ2-2; 7 nucleotides line up with TRBD2. CDR3 length: 13 amino acids. The trim removed 9 bases at V and 1 base at J, leaving 3 bases unmatched. The V gene's germline CDR1 is SGDLS and CDR2 YYNGEE. The CDR3 is CATGGLNTGELFF. The DNA of the CDR3 is TGTGCCACGGGGGGATTGAACACCGGGGAGCTGTTTTTT.

Only one count was recorded for this clone. This sequence joins TRBV29-1 and TRBJ2-1, with TRBD2 identical over 14 bases. The junction had 8 bases not matched to a gene; V was cut back by 7 bases and J by 6 bases. CDR3 size: 15 residues. The V gene's germline CDR1 is SQVTM and CDR2 ANQGSEA. CDR3 amino acids: CSDSRGLAGANEQFF. The CDR3 nucleotides are TGCAGCGACAGTAGGGGACTAGCGGGAGCCAATGAGCAGTTCTTC.

The chain joins TRBV10-3 to TRBJ2-2; D unresolved. V lost 9 bases and J 1 base, leaving 9 bases between the germline ends. CDR3 length: 13 residues. Germline CDR1 and CDR2: ENHRY and SYGVKD. The CDR3 here is CAIAVGNTGELFF. In nucleotides, the CDR3 is TGTGCCATTGCCGTTGGGAACACCGGGGAGCTGTTTTTT.

J is TRBJ2-5 and V is TRBV11-2, with 10 bases identical to TRBD2. CDR1 is SGHAT, CDR2 FQNNGV, per germline. The trim removed 2 bases at V and 1 base at J, leaving 4 bases unmatched. CDR3 size: 16 residues. CDR3 bases: TGTGCCAGCAGCTTAAGAGCGGGAGGGTTCCAAGAGACCCAGTACTTC. Amino acids: CASSLRAGGFQETQYF.

V gene TRBV7-2 combines with J gene TRBJ2-3; TRBD2 matches at 7 bases. The germline V gene encodes CDR1 SGHTA and CDR2 FQGNSA. V gave up 11 bases and J gave up 2 bases; unmatched junction bases: 16. CDR3 length equals 16 residues. CDR3 DNA sequence: TGTGCCGGCCACCAAACTAGCGTGGGGATCACAGATACGCAGTATTTT. Protein sequence: CAGHQTSVGITDTQYF.

The chain is built from TRBV6-5 and TRBJ2-3; the D is unclear. V was shortened by 5 bases and J by 1 base, with 4 bases between the two germline ends. Germline CDR1 and CDR2: MNHEY and SVGAGI. The CDR3 contains 12 residues. In DNA form, the CDR3 reads TGTGCCAGCAGTCTGGGCACAGATACGCAGTATTTT. It encodes CASSLGTDTQYF.

The chain carries TRBV28 and TRBJ1-2, with TRBD1 matching over 10 bases. The junction had 1 base not matched to a gene; V was cut back by 3 bases and J by 6 bases. Germline CDR1 and CDR2: MDHEN and SYDVKM. CDR3 length: 13 residues. The CDR3 nucleotides are TGTGCCAGCAGTTTGACAGGGGGCGATGGCTACACCTTC. Its translation: CASSLTGGDGYTF.

This chain uses TRBV7-2 with TRBJ2-1, with D uncertain. Looked up from germline, CDR1 is SGHTA and CDR2 is FQGNSA. CDR3 length equals 12 residues. The V end was cut by 3 bases, the J end by 4 bases, with 4 bases between. Here the CDR3 reads CASSLYYNEQFF. The CDR3 DNA follows: TGTGCCAGCAGCTTGTATTACAATGAGCAGTTCTTC. Based on the CDR3 plus reference TRBV7-2 and TRBJ2-1, the full variable domain is GAGVSQSPSNKVTEKGKDVELRCDPISGHTALYWYRQSLGQGLEFLIYFQGNSAPDKSGLPSDRFSAERTGGSVSTLTIQRTQQEDSAVYLCASSLYYNEQFFGPGTRLTVL.

V is TRBV19 and J is TRBJ2-3, with 9 bases identical to TRBD2. The V and J ends lost 3 bases and 1 base, in that order; junction bases with no gene match: 2. CDR1 is LNHDA, CDR2 SQIVND, per germline (reference sequence). This CDR3 has 15 amino acids. The CDR3: CASSIIAGGTDTQYF. The CDR3 DNA sequence: TGTGCCAGTAGTATTATAGCGGGAGGCACAGATACGCAGTATTTT.

V and J are TRBV10-2 and TRBJ2-1, with TRBD2 identical over 11 bases. The CDR3 has 15 amino acids. V lost 7 bases, J lost 8 bases, and 10 bases stayed unmatched. Germline CDR1 reads WSHSY; CDR2 reads SAAADI. As DNA, the CDR3 is TGCGCCAGCATACTAGCGGGAGTCGGTGCGGATGAGCAGTTCTTC. It is translated as CASILAGVGADEQFF.

The J gene is TRBJ2-7, the V gene TRBV5-1; maybe TRBD1 (6 bases). Trimming removed 4 bases from V and 5 bases from J, with 16 bases in between. CDR3 size: 14 residues. Germline V gives CDR1 SGHRS, CDR2 YFSETQ. The CDR3 bases are TGCGCCAGCAGCCCCTCCGACAGGCTCCACGAGCAGTACTTC. This encodes CASSPSDRLHEQYF.

The rearrangement joins TRBV28 to TRBJ1-2; the match to TRBD1 covers 11 bases. Germline V gene data show CDR1 as MDHEN and CDR2 as SYDVKM. CDR3 length: 16 amino acids. Losses at the gene ends were 6 bases for V and 5 bases for J; bases not matched to a gene: 11. CDR3 protein: CASSTTWTGGLYGYTF. The CDR3, as DNA: TGTGCCAGCAGCACCACGTGGACAGGGGGCTTGTATGGCTACACCTTC.

V is TRBV4-3 and J is TRBJ2-1; D call uncertain. This CDR3 has 17 residues. V gave up 3 bases and J gave up 2 bases, with 17 bases separating them. Germline V gene data show CDR1 as LGHNA and CDR2 as YSLEER. The CDR3 here is CASSQTWLEQTYNEQFF. In DNA, the CDR3 is TGCGCCAGCAGCCAGACCTGGTTGGAGCAGACCTACAATGAGCAGTTCTTC.